This is a list of T cell receptor beta chains from one sample in a study of CXCR3 chemokines and chemotherapy response in bladder cancer. One entry per CDR3 protein results from TCRdb running MiXCR on the PCR reads. The sample lists about 1,100 distinct CDR3 sequences, roughly a sixth occurring once. This material was collected from a patient whose treatment included neoadjuvant chemotherapy. All receptors come from a human donor with bladder cancer that responded to neoadjuvant chemotherapy. The CDR3 runs from the conserved cysteine through the conserved F or W. D genes are given only for firm matches. Where a row states a size, it is once, few, many or the class of an expanded clone; other rows omit it.

J: TRBJ1-1
size: medium-sized
V: TRBV6-5
D: NA
DNA: TGTGCCAGCGCTCGAGACATGAACACTGAAGCTTTCTTT
CDR3: CASARDMNTEAFF

J: TRBJ2-3
size: hyperexpanded
V: TRBV6-6
D: NA
DNA: TGTGCCAGCAGTTACGGCACAGATACGCAGTATTTT
CDR3: CASSYGTDTQYF

J: TRBJ2-1
size: large
V: TRBV6-2/TRBV6-3
D: NA
DNA: TGTGCCAGCAACAACGGGGGACTGGGGAGCAATGAGCAGTTCTTC
CDR3: CASNNGGLGSNEQFF

J: TRBJ2-3
size: many
V: TRBV15
D: NA
DNA: TGTGCCACCAGCAGAGGCGGCCTAGGTTCGCGAAGAACAGATACGCAGTATTTT
CDR3: CATSRGGLGSRRTDTQYF

J: TRBJ1-1
size: medium-sized
V: TRBV27
D: TRBD1
DNA: TGTGCCATCATCGGGACAGGGGTCCCAGACACTGAAGCTTTCTTT
CDR3: CAIIGTGVPDTEAFF

J: TRBJ2-1
size: large
V: TRBV6-5
D: NA
DNA: TGTGCCAGCAGCCTCCGTAGTGAGCAGTTCTTC
CDR3: CASSLRSEQFF

J: TRBJ2-1
size: large
V: TRBV6-2/TRBV6-3
D: NA
DNA: TGTGCCAGCAGAGTAGCAGTCTGGGGTGAGCAGTTCTTC
CDR3: CASRVAVWGEQFF

J: TRBJ1-1
size: medium-sized
V: TRBV6-5
D: TRBD1
DNA: TGTGCCAGCAGTTACCGGACAGGGCGGGGAACTGAAGCTTTCTTT
CDR3: CASSYRTGRGTEAFF

J: TRBJ2-2
size: medium-sized
V: TRBV5-5
D: NA
DNA: TGTGCCAGCAGGCGCGATACGGACGGGGAGCTGTTTTTT
CDR3: CASRRDTDGELFF

J: TRBJ1-3
size: NA
V: TRBV27
D: TRBD1
DNA: TGTGCCAGCAGTTTTGGACAGGGGGCGCGTATTTTCTGGAACGGAAACACCATATATTTT
CDR3: CASSFGQGARIFWNGNTIYF

J: TRBJ1-4
size: many
V: TRBV2
D: NA
DNA: TGTGCCAGCAGTGAAGGGAGGCCTTCCGAAAAACTGTTTTTT
CDR3: CASSEGRPSEKLFF

J: TRBJ1-6
size: few
V: TRBV9
D: NA
DNA: TGTGCCAGCAGCGAGGATAACCTTAATTCACCCCTCCACTTT
CDR3: CASSEDNLNSPLHF

J: TRBJ2-5
size: many
V: TRBV20-1
D: TRBD1
DNA: TGCAGTGCTTCTACCCCCGGGACAGGGAACCGCGAGACCCAGTACTTC
CDR3: CSASTPGTGNRETQYF

J: TRBJ1-1
size: medium-sized
V: TRBV29-1
D: NA
DNA: TGCAGCGTTGAAAAAGTACTGAACACTGAAGCTTTCTTT
CDR3: CSVEKVLNTEAFF